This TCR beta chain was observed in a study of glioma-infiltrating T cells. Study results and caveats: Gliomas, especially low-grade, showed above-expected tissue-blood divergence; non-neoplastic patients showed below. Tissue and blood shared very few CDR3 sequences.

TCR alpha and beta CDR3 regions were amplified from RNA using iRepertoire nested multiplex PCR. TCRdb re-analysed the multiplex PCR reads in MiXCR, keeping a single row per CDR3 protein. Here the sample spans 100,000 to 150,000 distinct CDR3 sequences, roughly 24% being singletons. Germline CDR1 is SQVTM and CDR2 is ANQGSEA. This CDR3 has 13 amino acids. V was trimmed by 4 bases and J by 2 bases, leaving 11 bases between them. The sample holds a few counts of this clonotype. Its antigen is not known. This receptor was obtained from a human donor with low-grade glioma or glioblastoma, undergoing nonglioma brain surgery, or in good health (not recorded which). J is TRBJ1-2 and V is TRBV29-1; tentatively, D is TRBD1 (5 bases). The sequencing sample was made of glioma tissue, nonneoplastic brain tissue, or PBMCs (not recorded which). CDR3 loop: CSVGVGGNYGYTF. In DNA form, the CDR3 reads TGCAGCGTTGGGGTCGGGGGGAACTATGGCTACACCTTC.